Shown below are 5 T cell receptor beta chains from a single sample sequenced in a study of blood T cells in healthy people across ages. Primers used in a second PCR of about 7 to 11 cycles were a sample-barcoded 5' primer and a J-beta primer mix. From the 5' RACE reads, TCRdb called clonotypes with MiXCR, one entry per CDR3 protein. The sample includes about 1.6 million distinct CDR3 sequences, about 35% seen only once; the top ten take 11%. Sequencing input: blood. Every receptor here comes from a woman under 40 in good health.

In DNA form, the CDR3 reads TGTGCCAGCAGCTTATATTTGGCCCCCGGCTCTGGAAACACCATATATTTT. This sequence encodes CASSLYLAPGSGNTIYF. This chain joins TRBV7-6 and TRBJ1-3, with no clear D. Germline loops: CDR1 SGHVS, CDR2 FNYEAQ. Trimming took 2 bases from V and 0 from J, leaving 14 bases between them. This CDR3 has 17 amino acids.

V gene TRBV5-1 combines with J gene TRBJ2-3, with 8 bases lining up with TRBD2. Germline V gene data show CDR1 as SGHRS and CDR2 as YFSETQ. The ends lost 4 bases at V and 0 bases at J; junction bases unmatched: 4. The CDR3 sequence is 15 residues long. This CDR3 reads CASSRGGYSTDTQYF. The CDR3 bases are TGCGCCAGCAGCCGGGGGGGGTATAGCACAGATACGCAGTATTTT.

This clonotype has more than one count but fewer than ten. The V call is TRBV20-1, the J call TRBJ2-3; a possible D gene is TRBD2 (6 bases). This CDR3 is 14 amino acids long. V lost 2 bases and J 0 bases, leaving 9 bases between the germline ends. Germline V gene data show CDR1 as DFQATT and CDR2 as SNEGSKA (reference sequence). CDR3: CSARKGTSTDTQYF. The CDR3 DNA follows: TGCAGTGCTAGAAAGGGGACTAGCACAGATACGCAGTATTTT.

The rearrangement uses TRBV5-1 and TRBJ1-4; perhaps TRBD1 as D (5 bases). CDR3 length: 13 amino acids. Germline assignment: CDR1 SGHRS and CDR2 YFSETQ. V was pared by 6 bases and J by 7 bases, with 13 bases between. In nucleotides, the CDR3 is TGCGCCAGCACTCGGGGCGACGGTGAAAAACTGTTTTTT. Translated: CASTRGDGEKLFF. The full variable domain, with the rest looked up from reference TRBV5-1 and TRBJ1-4, is KAGVTQTPRYLIKTRGQQVTLSCSPISGHRSVSWYQQTPGQGLQFLFEYFSETQRNKGNFPGRFSGRQFSNSRSEMNVSTLELGDSALYLCASTRGDGEKLFFGSGTQLSVL.

This clonotype has a handful of counts. The rearrangement joins TRBV18 to TRBJ2-6, with 8 bases matching TRBD1. Germline-derived CDR1 and CDR2 are KGHSH and LQKENI. V lost 5 bases and J lost 4; bases outside the gene matches: 7. The CDR3 length is 16 residues. The CDR3 loop reads CASSGRGQTGANVLTF. The CDR3 nucleotides read TGTGCCAGCTCAGGCAGGGGGCAGACCGGGGCCAACGTCCTGACTTTC.